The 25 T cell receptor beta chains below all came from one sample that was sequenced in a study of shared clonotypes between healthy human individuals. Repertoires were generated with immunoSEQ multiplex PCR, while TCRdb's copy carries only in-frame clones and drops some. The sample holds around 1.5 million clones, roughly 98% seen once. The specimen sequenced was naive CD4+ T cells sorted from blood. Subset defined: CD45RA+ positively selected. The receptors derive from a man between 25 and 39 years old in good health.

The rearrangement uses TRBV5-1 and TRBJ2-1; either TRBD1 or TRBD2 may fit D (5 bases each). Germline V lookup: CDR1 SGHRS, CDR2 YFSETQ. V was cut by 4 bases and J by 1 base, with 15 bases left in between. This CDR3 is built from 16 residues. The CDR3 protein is CASSPMGDQSYNEQFF. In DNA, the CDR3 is TGCGCCAGCAGCCCCATGGGGGATCAGTCCTACAATGAGCAGTTCTTC.

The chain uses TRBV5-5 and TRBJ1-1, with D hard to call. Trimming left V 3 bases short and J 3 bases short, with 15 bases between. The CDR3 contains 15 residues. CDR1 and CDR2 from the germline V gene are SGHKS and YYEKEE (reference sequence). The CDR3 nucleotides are TGTGCCAGCAGCTGGGTTGTAAGAACAGACACTGAAGCTTTCTTT. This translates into CASSWVVRTDTEAFF. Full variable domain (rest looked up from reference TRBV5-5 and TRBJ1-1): DAGVTQSPTHLIKTRGQQVTLRCSPISGHKSVSWYQQVLGQGPQFIFQYYEKEERGRGNFPDRFSARQFPNYSSELNVNALLLGDSALYLCASSWVVRTDTEAFFGQGTRLTVV.

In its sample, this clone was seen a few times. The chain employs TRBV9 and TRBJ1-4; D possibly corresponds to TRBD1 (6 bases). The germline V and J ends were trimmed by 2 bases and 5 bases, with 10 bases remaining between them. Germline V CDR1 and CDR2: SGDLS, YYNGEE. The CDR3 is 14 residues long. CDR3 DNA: TGTGCCAGCAGCGTTACAGGGCAGAATGAAAAACTGTTTTTT. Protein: CASSVTGQNEKLFF.

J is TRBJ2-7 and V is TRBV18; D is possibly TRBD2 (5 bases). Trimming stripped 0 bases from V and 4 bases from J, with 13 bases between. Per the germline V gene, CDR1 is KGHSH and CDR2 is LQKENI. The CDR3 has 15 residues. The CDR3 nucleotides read TGTGCCAGCTCACCACCGTCGGGGAGTTGGTACGAGCAGTACTTC. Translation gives CASSPPSGSWYEQYF.

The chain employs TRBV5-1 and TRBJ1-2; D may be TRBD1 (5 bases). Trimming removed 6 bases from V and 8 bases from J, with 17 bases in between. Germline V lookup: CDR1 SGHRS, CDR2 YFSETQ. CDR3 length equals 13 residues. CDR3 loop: CASTRGQGGGYTF. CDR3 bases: TGCGCCAGCACACGAGGACAAGGAGGAGGCTACACCTTC.

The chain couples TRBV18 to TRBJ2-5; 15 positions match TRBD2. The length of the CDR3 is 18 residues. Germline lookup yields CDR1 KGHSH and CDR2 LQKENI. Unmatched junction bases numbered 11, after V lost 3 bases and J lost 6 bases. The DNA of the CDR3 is TGTGCCAGCTCACCGGTGGGACTAGCGGGAGGCGGCGGGAAGACCCAGTACTTC. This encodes CASSPVGLAGGGGKTQYF.

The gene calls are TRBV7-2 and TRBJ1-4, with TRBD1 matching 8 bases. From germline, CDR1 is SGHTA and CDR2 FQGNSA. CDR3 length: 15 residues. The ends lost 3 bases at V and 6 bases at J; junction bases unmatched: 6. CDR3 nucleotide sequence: TGTGCCAGCAGCTTCCAGGGGGCGTCGGATGAAAAACTGTTTTTT. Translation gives CASSFQGASDEKLFF.

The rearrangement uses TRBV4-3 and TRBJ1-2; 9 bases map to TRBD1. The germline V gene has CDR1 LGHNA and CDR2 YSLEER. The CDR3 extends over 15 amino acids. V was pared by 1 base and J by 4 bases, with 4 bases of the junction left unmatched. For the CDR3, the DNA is TGCGCCAGCAGCCAAGGGGGACAGGGAACCTATGGCTACACCTTC. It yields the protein CASSQGGQGTYGYTF.

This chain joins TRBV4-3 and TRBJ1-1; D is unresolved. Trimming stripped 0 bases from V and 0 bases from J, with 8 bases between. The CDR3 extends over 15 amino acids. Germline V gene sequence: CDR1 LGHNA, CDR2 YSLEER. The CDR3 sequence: CASSQDGGLNTEAFF. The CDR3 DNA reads TGCGCCAGCAGCCAAGATGGCGGGCTGAACACTGAAGCTTTCTTT.

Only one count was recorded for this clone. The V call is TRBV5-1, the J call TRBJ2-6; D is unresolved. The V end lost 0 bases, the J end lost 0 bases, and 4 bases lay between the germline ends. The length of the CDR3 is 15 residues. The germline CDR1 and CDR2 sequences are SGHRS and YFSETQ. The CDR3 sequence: CASSLVDSGANVLTF. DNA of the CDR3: TGCGCCAGCAGCTTGGTGGACTCTGGGGCCAACGTCCTGACTTTC.

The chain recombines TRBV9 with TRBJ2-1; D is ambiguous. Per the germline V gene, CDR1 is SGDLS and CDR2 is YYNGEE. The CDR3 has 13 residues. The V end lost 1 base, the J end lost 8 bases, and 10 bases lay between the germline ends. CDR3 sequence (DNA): TGTGCCAGCAGCGTAAGTCTTCCCGATGAGCAGTTCTTC. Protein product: CASSVSLPDEQFF.

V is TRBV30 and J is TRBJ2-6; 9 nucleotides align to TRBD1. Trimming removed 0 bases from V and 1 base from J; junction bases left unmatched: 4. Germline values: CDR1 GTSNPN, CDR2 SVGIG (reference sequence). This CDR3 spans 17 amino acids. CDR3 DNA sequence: TGTGCCTGGAGTGTACAGGGGGCGCTTTCTGGGGCCAACGTCCTGACTTTC. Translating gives CAWSVQGALSGANVLTF.

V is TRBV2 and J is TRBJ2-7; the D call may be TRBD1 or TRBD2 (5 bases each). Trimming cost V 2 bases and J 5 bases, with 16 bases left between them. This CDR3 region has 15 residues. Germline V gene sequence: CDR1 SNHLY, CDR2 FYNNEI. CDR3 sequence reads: CASSESGTGLDEQYF. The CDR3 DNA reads TGTGCCAGCAGTGAATCCGGGACCGGACTCGACGAGCAGTACTTC.

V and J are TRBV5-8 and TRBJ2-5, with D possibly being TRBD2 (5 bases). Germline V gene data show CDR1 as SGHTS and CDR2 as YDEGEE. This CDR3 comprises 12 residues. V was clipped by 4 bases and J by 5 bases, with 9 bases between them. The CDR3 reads CASSTSGETQYF. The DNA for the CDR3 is TGTGCCAGCAGCACTTCGGGGGAGACCCAGTACTTC. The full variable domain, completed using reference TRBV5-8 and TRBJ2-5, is EAGVTQSPTHLIKTRGQQATLRCSPISGHTSVYWYQQALGLGLQFLLWYDEGEERNRGNFPPRFSGRQFPNYSSELNVNALELEDSALYLCASSTSGETQYFGPGTRLLVL.

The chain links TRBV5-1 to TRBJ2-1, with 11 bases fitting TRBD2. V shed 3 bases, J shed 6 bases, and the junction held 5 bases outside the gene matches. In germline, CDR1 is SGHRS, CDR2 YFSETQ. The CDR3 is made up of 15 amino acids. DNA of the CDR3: TGCGCCAGCAGCTCCGGGACTAGCGGCTTCAATGAGCAGTTCTTC. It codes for CASSSGTSGFNEQFF.

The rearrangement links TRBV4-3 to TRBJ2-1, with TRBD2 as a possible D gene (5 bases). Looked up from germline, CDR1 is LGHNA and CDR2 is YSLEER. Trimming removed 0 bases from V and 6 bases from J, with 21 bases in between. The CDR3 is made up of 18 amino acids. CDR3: CASSQDWATTGIRNEQFF. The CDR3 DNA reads TGCGCCAGCAGCCAAGACTGGGCGACCACCGGGATTCGCAATGAGCAGTTCTTC.

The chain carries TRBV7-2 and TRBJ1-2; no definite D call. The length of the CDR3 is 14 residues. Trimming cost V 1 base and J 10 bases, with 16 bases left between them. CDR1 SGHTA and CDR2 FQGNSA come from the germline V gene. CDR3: CASSLGLRASDYTF. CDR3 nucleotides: TGTGCCAGCAGCTTAGGTTTACGGGCTTCTGACTACACCTTC.

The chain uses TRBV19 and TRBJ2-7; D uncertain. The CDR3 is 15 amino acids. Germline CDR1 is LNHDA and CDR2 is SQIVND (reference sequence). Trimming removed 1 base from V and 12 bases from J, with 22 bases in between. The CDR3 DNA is TGTGCCAGTAGTATAGTCATCGGTTTAGGGCTACGATGGTACTTC. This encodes CASSIVIGLGLRWYF. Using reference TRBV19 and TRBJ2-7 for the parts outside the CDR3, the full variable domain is DGGITQSPKYLFRKEGQNVTLSCEQNLNHDAMYWYRQDPGQGLRLIYYSQIVNDFQKGDIAEGYSVSREKKESFPLTVTSAQKNPTAFYLCASSIVIGLGLRWYFGPGTRLTVT.

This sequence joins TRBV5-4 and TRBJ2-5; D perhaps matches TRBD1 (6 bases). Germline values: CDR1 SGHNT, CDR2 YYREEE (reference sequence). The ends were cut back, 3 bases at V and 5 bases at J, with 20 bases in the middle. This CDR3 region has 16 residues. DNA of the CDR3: TGTGCCAGCAGCTCCAACCGACAGGACCGGCGGGAGACCCAGTACTTC. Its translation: CASSSNRQDRRETQYF.

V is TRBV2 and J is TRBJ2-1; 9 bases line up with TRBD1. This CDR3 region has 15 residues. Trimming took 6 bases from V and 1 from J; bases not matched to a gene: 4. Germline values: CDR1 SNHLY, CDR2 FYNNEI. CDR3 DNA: TGTGCCAGCAGGACCGACAGGGGGTCCTACAATGAGCAGTTCTTC. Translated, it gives CASRTDRGSYNEQFF.

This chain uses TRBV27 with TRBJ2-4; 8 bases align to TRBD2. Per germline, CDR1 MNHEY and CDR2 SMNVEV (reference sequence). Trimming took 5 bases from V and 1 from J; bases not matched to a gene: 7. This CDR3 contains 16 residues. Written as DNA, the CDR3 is TGTGCCAGCAGTCCCGGGGGCGGGAGGGCCAAAAACATTCAGTACTTC. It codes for CASSPGGGRAKNIQYF.

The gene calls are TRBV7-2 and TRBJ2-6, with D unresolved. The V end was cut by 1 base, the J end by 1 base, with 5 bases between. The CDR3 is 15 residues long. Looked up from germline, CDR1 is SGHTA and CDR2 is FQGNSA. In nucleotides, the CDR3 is TGTGCCAGCAGCTTAGTAGGGTCTGGGGCCAACGTCCTGACTTTC. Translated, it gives CASSLVGSGANVLTF.

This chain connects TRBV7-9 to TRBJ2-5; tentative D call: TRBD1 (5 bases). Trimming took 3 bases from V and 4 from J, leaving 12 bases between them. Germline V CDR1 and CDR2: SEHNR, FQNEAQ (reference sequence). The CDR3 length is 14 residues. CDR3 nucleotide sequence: TGTGCCAGCAGCTTTCAAAGGGGTATAGAGACCCAGTACTTC. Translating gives CASSFQRGIETQYF. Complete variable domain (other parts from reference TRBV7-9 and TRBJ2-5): DTGVSQNPRHKITKRGQNVTFRCDPISEHNRLYWYRQTLGQGPEFLTYFQNEAQLEKSRLLSDRFSAERPKGSFSTLEIQRTEQGDSAMYLCASSFQRGIETQYFGPGTRLLVL.

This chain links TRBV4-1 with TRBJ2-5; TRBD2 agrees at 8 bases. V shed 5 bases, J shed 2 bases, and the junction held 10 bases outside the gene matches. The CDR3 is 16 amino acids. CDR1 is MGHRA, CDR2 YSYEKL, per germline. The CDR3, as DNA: TGCGCCAGCAGCTCGATCGGGAGGGCTAGGCAAGAGACCCAGTACTTC. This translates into CASSSIGRARQETQYF.

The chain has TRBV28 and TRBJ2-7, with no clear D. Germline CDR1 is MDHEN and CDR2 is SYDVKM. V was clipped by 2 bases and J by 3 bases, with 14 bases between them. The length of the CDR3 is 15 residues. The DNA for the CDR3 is TGTGCCAGCAGTTTACATAAGGTGGTCGTCTACGAGCAGTACTTC. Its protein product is CASSLHKVVVYEQYF.